The present entry profiles one TCR beta chain with its context. This sample is part of a study of blood T cell repertoires in COVID-19. On the study more broadly: Both acute and convalescent COVID-19 samples were obtained from the United States, Italy and Spain. T cells, B-cell-depleted T cells, or PBMCs supplied cDNA or gDNA.

There are 16 residues in the CDR3. Trimming took 3 bases from V and 0 from J; bases not matched to a gene: 6. Per the germline V gene, CDR1 is SGDLS and CDR2 is YYNGEE. Sequencing was performed with immunoSEQ multiplex PCR; in TCRdb, only in-frame clones are kept and a portion is missing. This sample has more than 120,000 clones, with approximately 86% found just once. The receptor was derived from a woman aged 50 to 65 with acute or convalescent COVID-19. The sample was peripheral blood. The chain recombines TRBV9 with TRBJ1-1; 9 positions match TRBD1. DNA of the CDR3: TGTGCCAGCAGCGGGGGACAGGGCGATGTGAACACTGAAGCTTTCTTT. Its translation: CASSGGQGDVNTEAFF.